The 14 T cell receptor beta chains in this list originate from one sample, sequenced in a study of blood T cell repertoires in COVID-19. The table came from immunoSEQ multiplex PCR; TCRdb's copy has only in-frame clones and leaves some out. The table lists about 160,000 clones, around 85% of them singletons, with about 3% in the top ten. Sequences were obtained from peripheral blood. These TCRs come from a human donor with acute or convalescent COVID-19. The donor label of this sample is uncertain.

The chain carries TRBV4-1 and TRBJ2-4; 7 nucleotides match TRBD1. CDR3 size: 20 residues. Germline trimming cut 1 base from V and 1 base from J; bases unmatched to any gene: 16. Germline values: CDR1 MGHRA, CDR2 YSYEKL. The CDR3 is CASSQVVTGSGPLAKNIQYF. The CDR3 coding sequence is TGCGCCAGCAGCCAAGTAGTGACAGGGTCGGGGCCGTTGGCCAAAAACATTCAGTACTTC.

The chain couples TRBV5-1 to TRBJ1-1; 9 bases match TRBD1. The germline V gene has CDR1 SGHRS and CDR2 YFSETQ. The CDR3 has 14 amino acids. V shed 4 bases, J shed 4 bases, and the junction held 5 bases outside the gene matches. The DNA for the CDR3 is TGCGCCAGCAGCGGGGGGGACAGGGTCACTGAAGCTTTCTTT. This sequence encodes CASSGGDRVTEAFF.

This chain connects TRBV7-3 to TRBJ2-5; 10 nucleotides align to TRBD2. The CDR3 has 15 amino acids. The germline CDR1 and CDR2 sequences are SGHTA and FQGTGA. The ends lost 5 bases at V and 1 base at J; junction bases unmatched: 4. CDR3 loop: CASSPSGGPQETQYF. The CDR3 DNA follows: TGTGCCAGCAGCCCTAGCGGGGGTCCCCAAGAGACCCAGTACTTC.

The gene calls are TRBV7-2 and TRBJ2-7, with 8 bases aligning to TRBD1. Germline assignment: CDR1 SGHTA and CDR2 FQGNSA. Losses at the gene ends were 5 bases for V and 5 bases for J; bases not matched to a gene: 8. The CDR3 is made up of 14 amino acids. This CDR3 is CASSPTGQGNEQYF. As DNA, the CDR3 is TGTGCCAGCAGCCCAACAGGACAGGGCAACGAGCAGTACTTC.

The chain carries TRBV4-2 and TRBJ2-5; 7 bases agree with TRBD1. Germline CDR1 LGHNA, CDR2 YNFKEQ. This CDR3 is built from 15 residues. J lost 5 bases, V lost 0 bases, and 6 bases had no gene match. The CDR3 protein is CASSQEDRLTETQYF. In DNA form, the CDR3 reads TGTGCCAGCAGCCAAGAGGACAGGTTGACGGAGACCCAGTACTTC.

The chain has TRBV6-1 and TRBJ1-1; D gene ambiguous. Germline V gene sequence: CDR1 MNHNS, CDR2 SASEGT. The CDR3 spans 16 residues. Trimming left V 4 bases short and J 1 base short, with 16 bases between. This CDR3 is CASSVHYRAANTEAFF. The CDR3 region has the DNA TGTGCCAGCAGTGTCCATTACAGAGCCGCGAACACTGAAGCTTTCTTT.

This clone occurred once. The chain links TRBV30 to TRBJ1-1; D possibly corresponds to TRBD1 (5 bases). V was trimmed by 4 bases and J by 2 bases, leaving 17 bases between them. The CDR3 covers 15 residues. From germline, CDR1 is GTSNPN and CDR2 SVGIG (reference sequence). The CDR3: CAWNMGGLANTEAFF. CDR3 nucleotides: TGTGCCTGGAACATGGGGGGGTTGGCCAACACTGAAGCTTTCTTT.

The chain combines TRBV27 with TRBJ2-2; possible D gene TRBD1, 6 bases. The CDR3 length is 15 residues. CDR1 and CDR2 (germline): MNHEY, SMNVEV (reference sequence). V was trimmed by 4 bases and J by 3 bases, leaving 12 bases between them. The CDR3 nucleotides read TGTGCCAGCAGTTCCACAGGGCCGGACACCGGGGAGCTGTTTTTT. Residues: CASSSTGPDTGELFF.

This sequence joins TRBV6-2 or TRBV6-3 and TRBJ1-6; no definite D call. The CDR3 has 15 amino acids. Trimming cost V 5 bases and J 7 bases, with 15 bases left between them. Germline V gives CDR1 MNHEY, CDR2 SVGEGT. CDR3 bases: TGTGCCAGCAGTGATTTTTTCCGGAGAAATTCACCCCTCCACTTT. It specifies CASSDFFRRNSPLHF.

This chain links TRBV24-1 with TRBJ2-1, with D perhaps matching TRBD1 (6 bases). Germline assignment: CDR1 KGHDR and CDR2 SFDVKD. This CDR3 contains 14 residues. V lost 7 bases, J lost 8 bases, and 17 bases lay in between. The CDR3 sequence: CATSPSTGLDEQFF. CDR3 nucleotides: TGTGCCACCAGCCCATCTACAGGGTTGGATGAGCAGTTCTTC.

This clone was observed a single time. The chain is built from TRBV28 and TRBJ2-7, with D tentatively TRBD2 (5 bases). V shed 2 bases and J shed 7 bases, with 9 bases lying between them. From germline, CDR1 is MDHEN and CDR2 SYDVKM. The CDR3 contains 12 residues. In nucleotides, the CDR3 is TGTGCCAGCAGTTTAGGACTGGGGGAGCAGTACTTC. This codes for CASSLGLGEQYF. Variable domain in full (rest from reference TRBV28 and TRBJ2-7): DVKVTQSSRYLVKRTGEKVFLECVQDMDHENMFWYRQDPGLGLRLIYFSYDVKMKEKGDIPEGYSVSREKKERFSLILESASTNQTSMYLCASSLGLGEQYFGPGTRLTVT.

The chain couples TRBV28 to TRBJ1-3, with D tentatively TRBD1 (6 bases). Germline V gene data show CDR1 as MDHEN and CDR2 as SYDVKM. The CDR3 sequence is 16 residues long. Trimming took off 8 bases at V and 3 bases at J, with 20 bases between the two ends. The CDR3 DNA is TGTGCCAGCTGCCTACTTGAGGGGGAAAATGGAAACACCATATATTTT. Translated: CASCLLEGENGNTIYF.

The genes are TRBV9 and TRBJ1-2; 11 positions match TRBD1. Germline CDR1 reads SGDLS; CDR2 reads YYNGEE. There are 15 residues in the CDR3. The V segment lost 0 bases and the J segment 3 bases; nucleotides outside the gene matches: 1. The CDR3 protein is CASSVGDRGDYGYTF. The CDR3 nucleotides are TGTGCCAGCAGCGTAGGGGACAGGGGGGACTATGGCTACACCTTC.

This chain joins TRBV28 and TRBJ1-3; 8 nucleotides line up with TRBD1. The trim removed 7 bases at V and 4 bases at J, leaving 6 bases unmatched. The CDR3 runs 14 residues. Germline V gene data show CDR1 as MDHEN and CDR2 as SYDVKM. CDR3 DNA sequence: TGTGCCAGCACCCGGACAGGGTGGGGAAACACCATATATTTT. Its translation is CASTRTGWGNTIYF.